These 31 T cell receptor beta chains share one sample of origin, sequenced in a study of vaccination and CD4 T cells after COVID-19. Regarding treatment: approximately 10-day PBMC culture with coronavirus spike peptide pools or control peptides (ViraFEST assay). Sequencing of DNA taken from cultured CD4+ T cells relied on the Oncomine TCR Beta short-read assay. TCRdb reprocessed the PCR reads with MiXCR, giving one entry per CDR3 protein. This table holds 9,000 to 15,000 distinct CDR3 sequences, 50% to 75% found once. The antigens these receptors bind are not known. The material sequenced was CD4+ T cells from blood, cultured in vitro. The receptor set was obtained from a human donor who had recovered from COVID-19.

This clonotype was observed a handful of times. The genes are TRBV27 and TRBJ1-2; TRBD1 matches at 11 bases. V shed 5 bases, J shed 7 bases, and the junction held 9 bases outside the gene matches. The CDR3 extends over 15 amino acids. Germline values: CDR1 MNHEY, CDR2 SMNVEV (reference sequence). The CDR3 sequence is CASSTGQGVIGGYTF. The CDR3 nucleotides are TGTGCCAGCAGTACGGGACAGGGGGTTATCGGTGGCTACACCTTC.

The rearrangement links TRBV5-1 to TRBJ2-5; the match to TRBD2 covers 7 bases. The V segment lost 2 bases and the J segment 5 bases; nucleotides outside the gene matches: 12. The germline V gene has CDR1 SGHRS and CDR2 YFSETQ. The CDR3 covers 16 residues. The CDR3 loop is CASSLSAAGILETQYF. The CDR3 nucleotides are TGCGCCAGCAGCTTATCCGCAGCGGGGATTTTGGAGACCCAGTACTTC. Complete variable domain (other parts from reference TRBV5-1 and TRBJ2-5): KAGVTQTPRYLIKTRGQQVTLSCSPISGHRSVSWYQQTPGQGLQFLFEYFSETQRNKGNFPGRFSGRQFSNSRSEMNVSTLELGDSALYLCASSLSAAGILETQYFGPGTRLLVL.

The rearrangement uses TRBV7-9 and TRBJ1-4; D call uncertain. Germline V gene lookup returns CDR1 SEHNR and CDR2 FQNEAQ (reference sequence). Between the trimmed V and J ends, which lost 5 bases and 0 bases, there was a span of 7 bases. This CDR3 contains 14 residues. The CDR3, as DNA: TGTGCCAGCAGCCAATCCGCAACTAATGAAAAACTGTTTTTT. It codes for CASSQSATNEKLFF. Supplemented by reference TRBV7-9 and TRBJ1-4, the full variable domain reads DTGVSQNPRHKITKRGQNVTFRCDPISEHNRLYWYRQTLGQGPEFLTYFQNEAQLEKSRLLSDRFSAERPKGSFSTLEIQRTEQGDSAMYLCASSQSATNEKLFFGSGTQLSVL.

A single count supports this clonotype. V usage is TRBV5-4 and J usage is TRBJ1-1; D call uncertain. From germline, CDR1 is SGHNT and CDR2 YYREEE (reference sequence). The germline V and J ends were trimmed by 4 bases and 6 bases, with 16 bases remaining between them. CDR3 length equals 14 residues. CDR3 protein: CASSPRSGLAEAFF. The CDR3 region has the DNA TGTGCCAGCAGCCCGAGGTCCGGGTTGGCTGAAGCTTTCTTT.

This clonotype was observed a few times. The rearrangement joins TRBV30 to TRBJ1-2; maybe TRBD1 (5 bases). There are 12 residues in the CDR3. Per the germline V gene, CDR1 is GTSNPN and CDR2 is SVGIG (reference sequence). In DNA, the CDR3 is TGTGCTGGACCCGGGGCCACGGATGGCTACACCTTC. This codes for CAGPGATDGYTF.

For the CDR3, the DNA is TGCGCCAGCAGCCAGTCGGAGGCGGACACCATATATTTT. Translated, it gives CASSQSEADTIYF. The chain recombines TRBV4-1 with TRBJ1-3; D uncertain. Germline V gene data show CDR1 as MGHRA and CDR2 as YSYEKL. The CDR3 contains 13 residues. V lost 3 bases and J lost 8, with 11 bases in between.

This clonotype was observed a handful of times. The chain employs TRBV11-2 and TRBJ2-5; D may be TRBD1 (5 bases). Per germline, CDR1 SGHAT and CDR2 FQNNGV. Trimming cost V 5 bases and J 2 bases, with 12 bases left between them. This CDR3 contains 14 residues. The CDR3 region is CASSPGNLQETQYF. The CDR3 DNA reads TGTGCCAGCAGCCCAGGGAACCTACAAGAGACCCAGTACTTC.

J is TRBJ2-3 and V is TRBV7-2, with TRBD2 matching over 10 bases. The germline gives CDR1 SGHTA, CDR2 FQGNSA. V gave up 4 bases and J gave up 3 bases; unmatched junction bases: 10. This CDR3 spans 17 amino acids. The CDR3 region has the DNA TGTGCCAGCAGCTCTAGCGGGAGAGGTCGTGAAACAGATACGCAGTATTTT. Protein product: CASSSSGRGRETDTQYF.

This clonotype was observed a handful of times. The chain has TRBV10-3 and TRBJ1-6; D is perhaps TRBD1 (6 bases). V shed 0 bases and J shed 5 bases, with 8 bases lying between them. This CDR3 contains 15 residues. Per germline, CDR1 ENHRY and CDR2 SYGVKD. The CDR3 protein is CAISESGGDNSPLHF. For the CDR3, the DNA is TGTGCCATCAGTGAGTCAGGGGGAGATAATTCACCCCTCCACTTT.

This clonotype was picked up a small number of times. This sequence joins TRBV7-2 and TRBJ2-1; D remains ambiguous. The V and J ends lost 1 base and 2 bases respectively, with 12 bases between them. The CDR3 sequence is 16 residues long. CDR1 is SGHTA, CDR2 FQGNSA, per germline. The CDR3 sequence: CASSLVASKTYNEQFF. In DNA, the CDR3 is TGTGCCAGCAGCTTAGTCGCTTCCAAGACCTACAATGAGCAGTTCTTC.

This clonotype was observed a few times. The rearrangement links TRBV6-2 or TRBV6-3 to TRBJ2-3; D call uncertain. The CDR3 is 13 residues long. The germline gives CDR1 MNHEY, CDR2 SVGEGT. Trimming stripped 2 bases from V and 2 bases from J, with 5 bases between. CDR3 region: CASSYRLTDTQYF. The DNA of the CDR3 is TGTGCCAGCAGTTACCGCCTCACAGATACGCAGTATTTT.

The chain carries TRBV14 and TRBJ2-1, with TRBD2 identical over 10 bases. Germline trimming cut 5 bases from V and 3 bases from J; bases unmatched to any gene: 10. The length of the CDR3 is 17 residues. Looked up from germline, CDR1 is SGHDN and CDR2 is FVKESK. For the CDR3, the DNA is TGTGCCAGCAGCGATACTTTAGCGGGAGGACTCTACAATGAGCAGTTCTTC. Translated: CASSDTLAGGLYNEQFF.

The genes are TRBV2 and TRBJ2-3; 10 bases agree with TRBD2. The CDR3 spans 14 residues. With V trimmed by 7 bases and J by 7 bases, 8 bases remained unmatched. Germline loops: CDR1 SNHLY, CDR2 FYNNEI. The CDR3 nucleotides are TGTGCCAGCATCCCGGGACTAGCGCGAAATACGCAGTATTTT. Translation: CASIPGLARNTQYF.

This clonotype was seen a handful of times. The chain employs TRBV6-5 and TRBJ2-7; D assignment may be TRBD1 or TRBD2 (5 bases each). The CDR3 extends over 13 amino acids. In germline, CDR1 is MNHEY, CDR2 SVGAGI. Trimming took off 2 bases at V and 2 bases at J, with 7 bases between the two ends. CDR3 bases: TGTGCCAGCAGTTACCAGGGACCCTACGAGCAGTACTTC. It is translated as CASSYQGPYEQYF.

This clonotype has a handful of counts. This sequence joins TRBV6-5 and TRBJ1-1, with 8 nucleotides matching TRBD1. The V segment lost 4 bases and the J segment 4 bases; nucleotides outside the gene matches: 8. Germline values: CDR1 MNHEY, CDR2 SVGAGI. This CDR3 is built from 15 residues. The CDR3: CASSFQNRGITEAFF. The CDR3 region has the DNA TGTGCCAGCAGTTTCCAGAACAGGGGGATCACTGAAGCTTTCTTT.

Only a few counts were recorded for this clonotype. This chain uses TRBV6-1 with TRBJ2-7, with TRBD2 as a possible D gene (5 bases). There are 14 residues in the CDR3. V dropped 6 bases and J dropped 7 bases, with 19 bases sitting between them. Per the germline V gene, CDR1 is MNHNS and CDR2 is SASEGT. CDR3 residues: CASRPGPSTGEQYF. CDR3 nucleotides: TGTGCCAGCAGACCGGGCCCTTCGACGGGGGAGCAGTACTTC.

CDR3 bases: TGTGCTAGTGGTTTGAGTGGCGAAGAGACCCAGTACTTC. Translated: CASGLSGEETQYF. The chain joins TRBV12-5 to TRBJ2-5; no clear D gene. In germline, CDR1 is LGHNT, CDR2 FRNRAP. The CDR3 spans 13 residues. The V and J ends lost 2 bases and 3 bases respectively, with 7 bases between them.

CDR3 loop: CASSWDRGRGTEAFF. CDR3 bases: TGCGCCAGCAGCTGGGACAGGGGGCGCGGCACTGAAGCTTTCTTT. The rearrangement uses TRBV5-1 and TRBJ1-1, with 12 bases aligning to TRBD1. Germline lookup yields CDR1 SGHRS and CDR2 YFSETQ. V dropped 3 bases and J dropped 4; count of bases not matched to a gene: 4. The CDR3 is made up of 15 amino acids.

The chain carries TRBV7-8 and TRBJ2-5; tentative D call: TRBD1 (6 bases). CDR3 length equals 18 residues. The V gene's germline CDR1 is SGHVS and CDR2 FQNEAQ. V lost 0 bases and J lost 3, with 20 bases in between. The CDR3 sequence is CASSLARFVIRTEETQYF. CDR3 nucleotide sequence: TGTGCCAGCAGCTTAGCACGATTCGTCATCCGGACAGAAGAGACCCAGTACTTC. The whole variable domain, filled in from reference TRBV7-8 and TRBJ2-5, reads GAGVSQSPRYKVAKRGQDVALRCDPISGHVSLFWYQQALGQGPEFLTYFQNEAQLDKSGLPSDRFFAERPEGSVSTLKIQRTQQEDSAVYLCASSLARFVIRTEETQYFGPGTRLLVL.

In this sample, this clonotype turned up a few times. For the CDR3, the DNA is TGTGCCAGCAGGGATAGAAGACAGAGTGCGACTGAAGCTTTCTTT. It encodes CASRDRRQSATEAFF. The rearrangement joins TRBV2 to TRBJ1-1; D might be TRBD1 (5 bases). This CDR3 spans 15 amino acids. V dropped 6 bases and J dropped 5 bases, with 19 bases sitting between them. Germline V lookup: CDR1 SNHLY, CDR2 FYNNEI. Full variable domain (outside the CDR3, taken from reference TRBV2 and TRBJ1-1): EPEVTQTPSHQVTQMGQEVILRCVPISNHLYFYWYRQILGQKVEFLVSFYNNEISEKSEIFDDQFSVERPDGSNFTLKIRSTKLEDSAMYFCASRDRRQSATEAFFGQGTRLTVV.

The V and J genes are TRBV7-8 and TRBJ2-4; D call uncertain. The CDR3 has 14 amino acids. Deletions cut 5 bases from V and 3 bases from J, with 11 bases between. Germline loops: CDR1 SGHVS, CDR2 FQNEAQ. CDR3 nucleotide sequence: TGTGCCAGCAGCCCAACTGAAAGCAAAAACATTCAGTACTTC. The encoded protein is CASSPTESKNIQYF.

This clonotype was counted a single time. This chain connects TRBV20-1 to TRBJ2-2; D is unresolved. There are 15 residues in the CDR3. The germline V gene encodes CDR1 DFQATT and CDR2 SNEGSKA (reference sequence). V lost 5 bases, J lost 4 bases, and 17 bases lay in between. CDR3 amino acids: CSAWGIGLGTGELFF. CDR3 coding DNA: TGCAGTGCTTGGGGAATAGGGCTGGGCACCGGGGAGCTGTTTTTT.

This clonotype was detected only a few times. This chain connects TRBV10-3 to TRBJ1-5; D not resolved. V dropped 5 bases and J dropped 2 bases, with 4 bases sitting between them. Per germline, CDR1 ENHRY and CDR2 SYGVKD. The CDR3 consists of 12 residues. DNA of the CDR3: TGTGCCATCAGTCCAGGCAATCAGCCCCAGCATTTT. Its protein is CAISPGNQPQHF.

This clonotype was recorded a few times. The chain carries TRBV6-1 and TRBJ1-5; TRBD1 matches at 8 bases. The germline CDR1 and CDR2 sequences are MNHNS and SASEGT. This CDR3 region has 16 residues. Unmatched junction bases numbered 10, after V lost 5 bases and J lost 4 bases. CDR3 DNA: TGTGCCAGCAGTCCTCTGTCCCGGACAGGGAATCAGCCCCAGCATTTT. Protein: CASSPLSRTGNQPQHF.

The chain is built from TRBV7-9 and TRBJ2-5; TRBD1 aligns across 7 bases. The CDR3 has 14 residues. V trimming: 5 bases; J trimming: 4 bases; junction bases outside the gene matches: 7. Germline V CDR1 and CDR2: SEHNR, FQNEAQ (reference sequence). The CDR3 region is CASSPLSGGETQYF. The CDR3 DNA reads TGTGCCAGCAGCCCCCTCTCAGGGGGAGAGACCCAGTACTTC.

The count of this clonotype is one. The chain is built from TRBV10-3 and TRBJ2-2, with 10 bases matching TRBD2. V shed 7 bases, J shed 2 bases, and the junction held 4 bases outside the gene matches. The germline CDR1 and CDR2 sequences are ENHRY and SYGVKD. The CDR3 sequence is 15 residues long. The chain's CDR3 is CAITSSGRNTGELFF. CDR3 bases: TGTGCCATCACTTCTAGCGGGAGAAACACCGGGGAGCTGTTTTTT.

This clonotype turned up a few times. The chain couples TRBV7-9 to TRBJ1-1, with a possible D match to TRBD1 (5 bases). Between the trimmed V and J ends, which lost 1 base and 0 bases, there was a span of 21 bases. The CDR3 spans 19 residues. The germline gives CDR1 SEHNR, CDR2 FQNEAQ (reference sequence). The CDR3 DNA reads TGTGCCAGCAGCTTAGTTGCCCCTCCGGGACGAAGAATGAACACTGAAGCTTTCTTT. Translated, it gives CASSLVAPPGRRMNTEAFF.

This rearrangement joins TRBV6-2 or TRBV6-3 to TRBJ2-5; 8 positions match TRBD2. The V segment lost 2 bases and the J segment 7 bases; nucleotides outside the gene matches: 6. Looked up from germline, CDR1 is MNHEY and CDR2 is SVGEGT. The CDR3 runs to 14 residues. CDR3 DNA: TGTGCCAGCAGTTACGGGTCGGCGGGAGGGACCCAGTACTTC. Translating it yields CASSYGSAGGTQYF.

Sample share makes this clonotype medium-sized. The chain carries TRBV28 and TRBJ2-1, with 13 bases fitting TRBD2. This CDR3 has 14 residues. V shed 7 bases, J shed 9 bases, and the junction held 6 bases outside the gene matches. Per germline, CDR1 MDHEN and CDR2 SYDVKM. The CDR3: CASTWTSGSVEQFF. The DNA for the CDR3 is TGTGCCAGCACATGGACTAGCGGGAGCGTTGAGCAGTTCTTC.

The chain links TRBV19 to TRBJ1-5, with D perhaps matching TRBD1 (5 bases). This CDR3 region has 17 residues. V lost 3 bases and J lost 2, with 17 bases in between. Germline-derived CDR1 and CDR2 are LNHDA and SQIVND (reference sequence). The CDR3 region has the DNA TGTGCCAGTAGTATTATGGGAGGGGAAGCGGGCAATCAGCCCCAGCATTTT. Protein sequence: CASSIMGGEAGNQPQHF.

The V call is TRBV20-1, the J call TRBJ2-2; D possibly corresponds to TRBD2 (7 bases). Germline CDR1 is DFQATT and CDR2 is SNEGSKA (reference sequence). This CDR3 is 15 amino acids long. V was shortened by 2 bases and J by 15 bases, with 25 bases between the two germline ends. The CDR3 coding sequence is TGCAGTGCTAGATCGGTGCAGAGGGGGAAGGGGGGGTTGTTTTTT. Translation gives CSARSVQRGKGGLFF.